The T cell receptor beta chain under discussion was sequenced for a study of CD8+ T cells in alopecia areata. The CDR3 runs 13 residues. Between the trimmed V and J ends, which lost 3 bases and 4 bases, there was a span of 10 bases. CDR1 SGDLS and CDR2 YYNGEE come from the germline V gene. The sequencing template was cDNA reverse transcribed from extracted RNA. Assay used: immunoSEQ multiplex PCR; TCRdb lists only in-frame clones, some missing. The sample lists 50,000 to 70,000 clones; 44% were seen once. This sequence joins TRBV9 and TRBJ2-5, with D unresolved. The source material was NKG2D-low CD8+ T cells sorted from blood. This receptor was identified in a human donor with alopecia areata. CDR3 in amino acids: CASSARTGETQYF. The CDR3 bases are TGTGCCAGCAGCGCTCGGACCGGAGAGACCCAGTACTTC.